This TCR beta chain was sequenced during a study of early T cells in non-severe SARS-CoV-2 infection. In the study overall: Alpha and beta chains were unpaired, from unsorted whole-blood bulk RNA.

This clonotype appeared many times. Individual cDNA molecules received unique molecular identifiers. Using its own MiXCR run on the 5' RACE reads, TCRdb lists one record per CDR3 protein. The data hold around 46,000 distinct CDR3 sequences, with roughly 10% observed a single time. The clonotype comes from an adult who was a healthcare worker with PCR-confirmed SARS-CoV-2 infection or an uninfected control (not recorded which). Sequencing was done on a sample of whole blood.

The DNA of the CDR3 is TGTGCCAGCGCCGTTGGTCCCCGATCCATCCGGAACACTGAAGCTTTCTTT. This translates into CASAVGPRSIRNTEAFF. The rearrangement links TRBV27 to TRBJ1-1; D unclear. The CDR3 covers 17 residues. V lost 8 bases, J lost 1 base, and 23 bases lay in between. Germline CDR1 and CDR2: MNHEY and SMNVEV (reference sequence).